The clone carrying this T cell receptor (beta chain) was seen more than once but under ten times. Its target is unknown. This CDR3 contains 12 residues. Germline CDR1 is SEHNR and CDR2 is FQNEAQ (reference sequence). Trimming removed 3 bases from V and 6 bases from J, with 8 bases in between. The study, taken as a whole, reports: The larger-cohort validation was restricted to a single TCR beta V-J rearrangement rather than whole repertoires. Tumor memory CD4+ T cell TCR gene usage clustered with blood and lymph node memory CD4+ cells and lymph node naive CD4+ cells.

After constant-region reverse-primer amplification, full-length variable regions underwent semi-nested PCR with Nested Universal Primer A. TCRdb fed the 5' RACE reads into MiXCR, producing one record per CDR3 protein. Of 60,000 to 65,000 distinct CDR3 sequences listed, around a fifth are singletons. The memory fraction was CD4+CD45RO+CD25- cells. The receptor was isolated from a female donor with breast cancer. This rearrangement joins TRBV7-9 to TRBJ1-1; D is unclear. Sequencing used memory CD4+ T cells sorted from a lymph node. This sample's subset: memory CD4+ T cells, CD4+CD45RO+CD25-. The CDR3: CASSFSYPEAFF. The CDR3 DNA sequence: TGTGCCAGCAGCTTTAGCTATCCTGAAGCTTTCTTT.